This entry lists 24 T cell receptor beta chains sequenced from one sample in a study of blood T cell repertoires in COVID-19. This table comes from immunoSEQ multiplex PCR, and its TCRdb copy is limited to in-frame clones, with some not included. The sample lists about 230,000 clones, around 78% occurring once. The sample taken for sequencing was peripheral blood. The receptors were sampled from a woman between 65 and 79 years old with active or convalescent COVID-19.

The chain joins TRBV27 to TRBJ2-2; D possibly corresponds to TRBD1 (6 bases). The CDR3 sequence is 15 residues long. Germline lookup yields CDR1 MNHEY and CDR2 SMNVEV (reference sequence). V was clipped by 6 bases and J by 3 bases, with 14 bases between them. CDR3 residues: CASRSEGQYTGELFF. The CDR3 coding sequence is TGTGCCAGCAGGTCAGAAGGACAGTACACCGGGGAGCTGTTTTTT.

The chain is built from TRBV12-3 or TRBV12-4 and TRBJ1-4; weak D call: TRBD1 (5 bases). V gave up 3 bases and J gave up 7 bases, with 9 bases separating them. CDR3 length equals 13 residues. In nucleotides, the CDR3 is TGTGCCAGCAGTTTGTCCGGGGGTGAAAAACTGTTTTTT. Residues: CASSLSGGEKLFF.

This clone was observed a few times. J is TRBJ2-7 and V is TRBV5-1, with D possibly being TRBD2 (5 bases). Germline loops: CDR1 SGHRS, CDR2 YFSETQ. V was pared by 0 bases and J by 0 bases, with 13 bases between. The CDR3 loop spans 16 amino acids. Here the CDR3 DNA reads TGCGCCAGCAGCTTGGAAGCCGGGGAACCCTCCTACGAGCAGTACTTC. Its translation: CASSLEAGEPSYEQYF. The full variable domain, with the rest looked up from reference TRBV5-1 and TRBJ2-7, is KAGVTQTPRYLIKTRGQQVTLSCSPISGHRSVSWYQQTPGQGLQFLFEYFSETQRNKGNFPGRFSGRQFSNSRSEMNVSTLELGDSALYLCASSLEAGEPSYEQYFGPGTRLTVT.

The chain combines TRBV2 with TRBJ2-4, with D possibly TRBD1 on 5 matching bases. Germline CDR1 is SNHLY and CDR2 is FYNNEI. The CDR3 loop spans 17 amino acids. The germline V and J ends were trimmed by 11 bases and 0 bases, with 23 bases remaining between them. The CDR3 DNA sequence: TGTGCCTCCCAAGCCGGCCAGGGCTCGGGAGCCAAAAACATTCAGTACTTC. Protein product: CASQAGQGSGAKNIQYF. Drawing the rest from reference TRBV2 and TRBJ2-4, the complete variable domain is EPEVTQTPSHQVTQMGQEVILRCVPISNHLYFYWYRQILGQKVEFLVSFYNNEISEKSEIFDDQFSVERPDGSNFTLKIRSTKLEDSAMYFCASQAGQGSGAKNIQYFGAGTRLSVL.

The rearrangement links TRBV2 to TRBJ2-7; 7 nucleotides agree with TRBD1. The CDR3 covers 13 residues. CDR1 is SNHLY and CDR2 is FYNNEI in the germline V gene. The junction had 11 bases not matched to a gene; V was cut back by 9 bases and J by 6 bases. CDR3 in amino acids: CARAKGGEGEQYF. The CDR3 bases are TGTGCCAGGGCGAAAGGGGGCGAAGGCGAGCAGTACTTC. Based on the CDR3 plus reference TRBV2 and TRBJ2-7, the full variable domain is EPEVTQTPSHQVTQMGQEVILRCVPISNHLYFYWYRQILGQKVEFLVSFYNNEISEKSEIFDDQFSVERPDGSNFTLKIRSTKLEDSAMYFCARAKGGEGEQYFGPGTRLTVT.

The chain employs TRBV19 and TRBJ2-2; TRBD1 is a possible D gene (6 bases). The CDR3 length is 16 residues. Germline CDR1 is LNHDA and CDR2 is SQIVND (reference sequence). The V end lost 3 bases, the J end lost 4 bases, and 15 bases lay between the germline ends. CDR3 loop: CASSIIVAGATGELFF. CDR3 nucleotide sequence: TGTGCCAGTAGTATTATTGTCGCAGGGGCCACCGGGGAGCTGTTTTTT.

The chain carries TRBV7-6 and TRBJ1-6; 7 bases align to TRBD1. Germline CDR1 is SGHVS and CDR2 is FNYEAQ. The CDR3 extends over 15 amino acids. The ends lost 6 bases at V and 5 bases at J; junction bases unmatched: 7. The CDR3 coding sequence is TGTGCCAGCAGTTTCGGACAGGCGAATAATTCACCCCTCCACTTT. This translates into CASSFGQANNSPLHF.

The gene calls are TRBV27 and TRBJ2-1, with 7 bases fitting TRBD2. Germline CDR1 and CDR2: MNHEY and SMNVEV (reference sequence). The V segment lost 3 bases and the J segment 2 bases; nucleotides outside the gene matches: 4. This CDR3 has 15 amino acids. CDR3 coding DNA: TGTGCCAGCAGTTTCGGGGGGAGAACCTACAATGAGCAGTTCTTC. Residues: CASSFGGRTYNEQFF.

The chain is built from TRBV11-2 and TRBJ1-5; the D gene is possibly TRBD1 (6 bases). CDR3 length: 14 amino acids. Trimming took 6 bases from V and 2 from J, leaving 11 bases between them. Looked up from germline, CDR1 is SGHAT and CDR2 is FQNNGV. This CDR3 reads CASSPNRGNQPQHF. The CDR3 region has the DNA TGTGCCAGCAGTCCCAACAGGGGCAATCAGCCCCAGCATTTT.

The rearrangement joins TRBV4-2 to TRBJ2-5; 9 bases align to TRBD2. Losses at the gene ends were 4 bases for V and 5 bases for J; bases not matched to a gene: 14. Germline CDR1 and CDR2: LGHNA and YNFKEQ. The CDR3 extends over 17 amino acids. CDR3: CASSPTGASGMGETQYF. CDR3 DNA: TGTGCCAGCAGCCCCACAGGGGCTAGCGGGATGGGGGAGACCCAGTACTTC.

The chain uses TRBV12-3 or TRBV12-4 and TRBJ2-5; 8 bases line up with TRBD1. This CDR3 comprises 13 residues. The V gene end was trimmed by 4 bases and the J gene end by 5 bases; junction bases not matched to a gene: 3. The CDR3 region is CASSSGGWETQYF. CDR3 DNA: TGTGCCAGCAGTTCAGGGGGCTGGGAGACCCAGTACTTC.

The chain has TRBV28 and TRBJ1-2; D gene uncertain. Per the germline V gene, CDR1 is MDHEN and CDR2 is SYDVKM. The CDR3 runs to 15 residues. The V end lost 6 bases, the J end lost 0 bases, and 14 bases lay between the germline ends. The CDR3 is CASSFFSMPNYGYTF. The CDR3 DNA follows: TGTGCCAGCAGCTTCTTCAGTATGCCTAACTATGGCTACACCTTC.

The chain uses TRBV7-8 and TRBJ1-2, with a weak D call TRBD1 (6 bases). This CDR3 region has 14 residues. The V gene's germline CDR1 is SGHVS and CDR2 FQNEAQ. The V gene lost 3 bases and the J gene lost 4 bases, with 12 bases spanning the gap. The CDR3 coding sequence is TGTGCCAGCAGCTTGTATCAAGGGGGCTATGGCTACACCTTC. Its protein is CASSLYQGGYGYTF.

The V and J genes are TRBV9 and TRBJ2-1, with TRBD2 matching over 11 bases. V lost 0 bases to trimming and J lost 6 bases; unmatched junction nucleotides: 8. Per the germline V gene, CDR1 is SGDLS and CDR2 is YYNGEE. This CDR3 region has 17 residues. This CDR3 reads CASSVVLAGDTFNEQFF. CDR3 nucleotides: TGTGCCAGCAGCGTAGTACTAGCGGGGGATACTTTCAATGAGCAGTTCTTC.

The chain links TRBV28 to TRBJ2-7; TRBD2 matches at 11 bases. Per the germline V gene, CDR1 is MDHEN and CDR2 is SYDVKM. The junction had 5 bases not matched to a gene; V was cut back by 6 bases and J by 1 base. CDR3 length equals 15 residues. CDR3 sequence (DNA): TGTGCCAGCAGACGTGGACTAGCGGGTTCCTACGAGCAGTACTTC. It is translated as CASRRGLAGSYEQYF.

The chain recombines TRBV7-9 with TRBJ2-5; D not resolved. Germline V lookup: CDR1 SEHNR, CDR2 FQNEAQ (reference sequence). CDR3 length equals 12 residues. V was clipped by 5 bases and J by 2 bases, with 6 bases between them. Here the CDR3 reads CASSPGQETQYF. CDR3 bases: TGTGCCAGCAGCCCCGGGCAAGAGACCCAGTACTTC.

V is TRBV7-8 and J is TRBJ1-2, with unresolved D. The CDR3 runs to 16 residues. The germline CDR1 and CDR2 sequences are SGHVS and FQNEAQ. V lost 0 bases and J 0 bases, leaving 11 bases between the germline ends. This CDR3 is CASSLAEEPSNYGYTF. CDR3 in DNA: TGTGCCAGCAGCTTAGCTGAGGAGCCCTCTAACTATGGCTACACCTTC.

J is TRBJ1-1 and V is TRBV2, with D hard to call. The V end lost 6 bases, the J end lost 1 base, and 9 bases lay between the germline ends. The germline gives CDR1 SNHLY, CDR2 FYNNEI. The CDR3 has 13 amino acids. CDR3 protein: CASRAQSNTEAFF. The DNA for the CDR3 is TGTGCCAGCAGAGCACAGTCGAACACTGAAGCTTTCTTT.

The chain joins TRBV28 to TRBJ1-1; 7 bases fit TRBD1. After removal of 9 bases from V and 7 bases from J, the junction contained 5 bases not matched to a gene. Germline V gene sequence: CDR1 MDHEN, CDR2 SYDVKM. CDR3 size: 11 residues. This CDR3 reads CASTTGSEAFF. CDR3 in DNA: TGTGCCAGTACGACAGGGAGTGAAGCTTTCTTT.

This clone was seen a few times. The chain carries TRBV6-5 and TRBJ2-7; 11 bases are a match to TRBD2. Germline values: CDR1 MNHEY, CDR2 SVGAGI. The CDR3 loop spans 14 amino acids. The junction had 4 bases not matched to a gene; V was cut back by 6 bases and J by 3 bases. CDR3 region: CASSWTSGFYEQYF. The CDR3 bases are TGTGCCAGCAGCTGGACTAGCGGGTTCTACGAGCAGTACTTC.

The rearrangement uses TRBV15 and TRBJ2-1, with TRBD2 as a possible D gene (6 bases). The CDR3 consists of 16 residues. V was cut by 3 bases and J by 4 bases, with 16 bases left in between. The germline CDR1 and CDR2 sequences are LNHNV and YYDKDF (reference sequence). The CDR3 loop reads CATSRGRGTGYNEQFF. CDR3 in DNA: TGTGCCACCAGCAGGGGACGGGGGACGGGATACAATGAGCAGTTCTTC.

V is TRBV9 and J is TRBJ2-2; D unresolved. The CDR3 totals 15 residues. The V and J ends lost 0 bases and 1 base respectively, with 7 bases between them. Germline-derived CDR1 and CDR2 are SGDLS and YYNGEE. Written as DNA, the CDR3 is TGTGCCAGCAGCGTAGGGCCGGGGAACACCGGGGAGCTGTTTTTT. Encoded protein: CASSVGPGNTGELFF.

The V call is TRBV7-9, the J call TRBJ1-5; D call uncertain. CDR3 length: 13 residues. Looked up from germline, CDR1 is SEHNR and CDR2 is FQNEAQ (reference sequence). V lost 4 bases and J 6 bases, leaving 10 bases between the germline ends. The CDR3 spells CASSSSVGQPQHF. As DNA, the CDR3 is TGTGCCAGCAGCTCGTCGGTTGGTCAGCCCCAGCATTTT.

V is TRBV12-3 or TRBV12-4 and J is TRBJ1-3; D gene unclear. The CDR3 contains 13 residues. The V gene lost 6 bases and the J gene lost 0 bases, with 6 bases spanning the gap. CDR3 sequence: CASSRHSGNTIYF. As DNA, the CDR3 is TGTGCCAGCAGCCGACACTCTGGAAACACCATATATTTT.